These T cell receptor beta chains were read from a single sample in a study of T cell changes during pregnancy in multiple sclerosis. The method was immunoSEQ multiplex PCR; TCRdb's version includes in-frame clones alone and lacks a portion of them. The sample includes approximately 60,000 clones, 80% to 95% of them seen just once. This specimen consisted of peripheral blood, obtained in the second trimester of pregnancy. The receptors were sampled from a female donor in good health, enrolled as a control in a pregnancy study. Both conserved end residues are part of each CDR3. Fields, in order: CDR3 length, clone size, V gene, D gene, J gene, CDR3 protein, CDR3 DNA. D genes are given only for firm matches. Only some rows state a clone size, as once, few, many or a class for expanded clones.

CDR3 length: 16; clone size: .; V gene: TRBV4-2; D gene: TRBD2; J gene: TRBJ2-1; CDR3 protein: CASSEVGGSSYNEQFF; CDR3 DNA: TGTGCCAGCAGCGAAGTGGGAGGGAGCTCCTACAATGAGCAGTTCTTC
CDR3 length: 17; clone size: once; V gene: TRBV15; D gene: TRBD2; J gene: TRBJ2-2; CDR3 protein: CATSRPPGGGPTGELFF; CDR3 DNA: TGTGCCACCAGCAGACCACCCGGCGGGGGGCCCACCGGGGAGCTGTTTTTT
CDR3 length: 14; clone size: .; V gene: TRBV7-2; D gene: .; J gene: TRBJ2-5; CDR3 protein: CASSLAGAGETQYF; CDR3 DNA: TGTGCCAGCAGCTTAGCGGGAGCCGGGGAGACCCAGTACTTC
CDR3 length: 12; clone size: .; V gene: TRBV10-3; D gene: .; J gene: TRBJ2-3; CDR3 protein: CATETGTDTQYF; CDR3 DNA: TGTGCCACCGAGACAGGCACAGATACGCAGTATTTT
CDR3 length: 17; clone size: .; V gene: TRBV11-2; D gene: TRBD2; J gene: TRBJ2-5; CDR3 protein: CASSLGVLAGGGETQYF; CDR3 DNA: TGTGCCAGCAGCTTAGGAGTACTAGCGGGAGGAGGAGAGACCCAGTACTTC
CDR3 length: 12; clone size: .; V gene: TRBV29-1; D gene: .; J gene: TRBJ1-5; CDR3 protein: CSAQTGNQPQHF; CDR3 DNA: TGCAGCGCCCAGACAGGCAATCAGCCCCAGCATTTT
CDR3 length: 15; clone size: .; V gene: TRBV27; D gene: .; J gene: TRBJ2-2; CDR3 protein: CASSFTARDTGELFF; CDR3 DNA: TGTGCCAGCAGTTTTACAGCACGCGACACCGGGGAGCTGTTTTTT
CDR3 length: 14; clone size: .; V gene: TRBV14; D gene: .; J gene: TRBJ2-5; CDR3 protein: CASSQLPVEETQYF; CDR3 DNA: TGTGCCAGCAGCCAACTTCCGGTCGAAGAGACCCAGTACTTC
CDR3 length: 16; clone size: .; V gene: TRBV7-3; D gene: TRBD2; J gene: TRBJ2-1; CDR3 protein: CASSGGTSGGAYEQFF; CDR3 DNA: TGTGCCAGCAGCGGTGGGACTAGCGGGGGGGCCTATGAGCAGTTCTTC
CDR3 length: 18; clone size: .; V gene: TRBV5-4; D gene: TRBD2; J gene: TRBJ2-3; CDR3 protein: CASSFQLAGGSTLNTQYF; CDR3 DNA: TGTGCCAGCAGCTTTCAACTAGCGGGGGGCTCTACCTTGAATACGCAGTATTTT
CDR3 length: 14; clone size: .; V gene: TRBV28; D gene: .; J gene: TRBJ2-5; CDR3 protein: CASSSRQRQETQYF; CDR3 DNA: TGTGCCAGCAGTTCACGACAGCGTCAAGAGACCCAGTACTTC
CDR3 length: 13; clone size: .; V gene: TRBV27; D gene: .; J gene: TRBJ2-1; CDR3 protein: CASSLSRVYEQFF; CDR3 DNA: TGTGCCAGCAGTTTAAGCAGGGTATATGAGCAGTTCTTC
CDR3 length: 12; clone size: .; V gene: TRBV30; D gene: .; J gene: TRBJ2-7; CDR3 protein: CAWSGGFYEQYF; CDR3 DNA: TGTGCCTGGAGTGGAGGGTTCTACGAGCAGTACTTC
CDR3 length: 16; clone size: few; V gene: TRBV27; D gene: TRBD1; J gene: TRBJ1-6; CDR3 protein: CASRPTGGAYNSPLHF; CDR3 DNA: TGTGCCAGCAGACCAACAGGGGGCGCATATAATTCACCCCTCCACTTT
CDR3 length: 15; clone size: .; V gene: TRBV2; D gene: .; J gene: TRBJ2-5; CDR3 protein: CASSERGRGSETQYF; CDR3 DNA: TGTGCCAGCAGTGAAAGGGGTCGGGGGTCAGAGACCCAGTACTTC
CDR3 length: 15; clone size: .; V gene: TRBV5-4; D gene: TRBD2; J gene: TRBJ2-5; CDR3 protein: CASSPSGGGAETQYF; CDR3 DNA: TGTGCCAGCAGCCCCTCGGGGGGGGGAGCAGAGACCCAGTACTTC
CDR3 length: 14; clone size: .; V gene: TRBV11-1; D gene: .; J gene: TRBJ1-1; CDR3 protein: CASSPRGGGSEAFF; CDR3 DNA: TGTGCCAGCAGCCCGCGGGGGGGCGGAAGTGAAGCTTTCTTT
CDR3 length: 14; clone size: .; V gene: TRBV6-5; D gene: .; J gene: TRBJ2-1; CDR3 protein: CASSPETRLNEQFF; CDR3 DNA: TGTGCCAGCAGTCCTGAGACTAGGCTCAATGAGCAGTTCTTC
CDR3 length: 19; clone size: .; V gene: TRBV5-6; D gene: TRBD1; J gene: TRBJ1-2; CDR3 protein: CASSLVSPTTGGAGYGYTF; CDR3 DNA: TGTGCCAGCAGCTTGGTTTCCCCTACGACAGGGGGCGCCGGGTATGGCTACACCTTC
CDR3 length: 16; clone size: .; V gene: TRBV5-1; D gene: .; J gene: TRBJ2-3; CDR3 protein: CASSLAGIGVLDTQYF; CDR3 DNA: TGCGCCAGCAGCTTGGCCGGGATTGGAGTCTTGGATACGCAGTATTTT
CDR3 length: 20; clone size: .; V gene: TRBV4-2; D gene: .; J gene: TRBJ2-2; CDR3 protein: CASSQLAGGPPLANTGELFF; CDR3 DNA: TGTGCCAGCAGCCAATTAGCCGGGGGGCCCCCACTCGCGAACACCGGGGAGCTGTTTTTT
CDR3 length: 15; clone size: .; V gene: TRBV19; D gene: TRBD1; J gene: TRBJ2-5; CDR3 protein: CASSIGGQSQETQYF; CDR3 DNA: TGTGCCAGTAGTATAGGGGGACAGTCTCAAGAGACCCAGTACTTC
CDR3 length: 15; clone size: few; V gene: TRBV2; D gene: TRBD1; J gene: TRBJ2-3; CDR3 protein: CASKRGQGGTDTQYF; CDR3 DNA: TGTGCCAGCAAACGGGGACAGGGCGGCACAGATACGCAGTATTTT
CDR3 length: 17; clone size: few; V gene: TRBV6-1; D gene: TRBD2; J gene: TRBJ2-1; CDR3 protein: CASGEIPGTSGYNEQFF; CDR3 DNA: TGTGCCAGCGGTGAAATTCCCGGGACTAGCGGCTATAATGAGCAGTTCTTC
CDR3 length: 14; clone size: .; V gene: TRBV6-1; D gene: .; J gene: TRBJ2-7; CDR3 protein: CASVPRPSSYEQYF; CDR3 DNA: TGTGCCAGCGTGCCCCGCCCGAGCTCCTACGAGCAGTACTTC
CDR3 length: 11; clone size: .; V gene: TRBV27; D gene: .; J gene: TRBJ2-7; CDR3 protein: CASAGDYEQYF; CDR3 DNA: TGTGCCAGCGCAGGCGACTACGAGCAGTACTTC
CDR3 length: 14; clone size: medium-sized; V gene: TRBV2; D gene: TRBD1; J gene: TRBJ1-2; CDR3 protein: CASSEEDRGYGYTF; CDR3 DNA: TGTGCCAGCAGTGAAGAAGACAGGGGCTATGGCTACACCTTC
CDR3 length: 14; clone size: .; V gene: TRBV9; D gene: .; J gene: TRBJ2-5; CDR3 protein: CASSVDGVQETQYF; CDR3 DNA: TGTGCCAGCAGCGTAGACGGGGTCCAAGAGACCCAGTACTTC
CDR3 length: 14; clone size: few; V gene: TRBV29-1; D gene: TRBD2; J gene: TRBJ2-7; CDR3 protein: CSVRAGGNSYEQYF; CDR3 DNA: TGCAGCGTCCGAGCGGGAGGCAACTCCTACGAGCAGTACTTC
CDR3 length: 12; clone size: .; V gene: TRBV5-6; D gene: .; J gene: TRBJ2-7; CDR3 protein: CATGRLNYEQYF; CDR3 DNA: TGTGCCACAGGGCGTCTCAATTACGAGCAGTACTTC